This T cell receptor (beta chain) stems from a study of cytomegalovirus exposure and HLA in healthy donors. Study-level results: Cytomegalovirus status, reportedly, was diagnosed with high specificity and sensitivity by the classifier. It was in a later analysis that TCR association rates were seen to vary by HLA locus, highest for DRB1 and lowest for HLA-C. Researchers reportedly found TCR beta sequences accurately predicted most subjects' HLA-A and HLA-B alleles.

Points on this clone: Its antigen is as yet unknown.

The V gene's germline CDR1 is SGHNT and CDR2 YYREEE (reference sequence). Trimming took off 4 bases at V and 2 bases at J, with 9 bases between the two ends. This CDR3 has 13 amino acids. It was with 60 Vbeta and 13 Jbeta primers that the PCR ran. Some clones are missing from TCRdb's copy, which holds only in-frame ones; the method was immunoSEQ multiplex PCR. The sample yields some 91,000 clones, over 65% seen once. The donors (healthy individuals) were bone marrow donors. V and J are TRBV5-4 and TRBJ1-2; D is perhaps TRBD1 (6 bases). This clonotype was obtained from a man aged 35-49 years in good health and CMV-seronegative. Sequenced material: PBMCs. CDR3: CASSDRINYGYTF. The CDR3 DNA is TGTGCCAGCAGCGACAGGATAAACTATGGCTACACCTTC.